The clone carrying this TCR beta chain was recorded many times. What it binds is not known. This sample was taken from a study of CD8+CD57+ T cells in acquired aplastic anemia. Study in general: The DNA of sorted CD4+ and CD8+ cells averaged roughly 3.2 ug.

Patients who underwent sequencing had shown CD8+CD57+ cell expansion by flow cytometry. Using genomic DNA as the template, TCR beta VDJ and CDR3 profiling was carried out. MiXCR was run by TCRdb on the reads, yielding one entry per CDR3 protein. The table records under 500,000 distinct CDR3 sequences, over 25% of them present only once. There are 14 residues in the CDR3. Germline lookup yields CDR1 SGHTA and CDR2 FQGNSA. Trimming shortened V by 4 bases and J by 4 bases, and 11 bases separated the two germline ends. Findings and caveats of the study: Found in both controls and patients were approximately 29 CD8+ CDR3 sequences.

This chain uses TRBV7-2 with TRBJ1-3, with D possibly TRBD1 on 5 matching bases. The origin of this receptor is a human donor with aplastic anemia. The sequencing input was sorted CD4+, CD8+, or CD8+CD57+ T cells (not recorded which) from PBMCs. CDR3 nucleotides: TGTGCCAGCAGCTACGGGACGGACGGAAACACCATATATTTT. The encoded protein is CASSYGTDGNTIYF.